The 10 T cell receptor beta chains given below trace back to one sample, sequenced in a study of shared T cell receptors in the human thymus (dated by TCRdb to the early 2020s). Preparation of the library involved the immunoSEQ multiplex PCR assay. TCRdb took over this immuneACCESS table, retaining in-frame rearrangements with V and J assigned. Such tables are incomplete; in checked studies, under half of the missing clones stem from an unresolved V gene, and the remainder is unexplained. This sample holds over 650,000 clones; roughly 86% were observed only once. 0.0094% of the sample goes to the ten largest clones. A further study also used this sample, focusing on human thymus T cells.

Sequenced: thymocytes. These receptor sequences come from a boy under two years old with a congenital heart defect. Donor details come from another sample of the same person, matched by shared clones.

This chain joins TRBV27 and TRBJ2-3; 7 bases fit TRBD2. With V trimmed by 1 base and J by 1 base, 8 bases remained unmatched. The CDR3 sequence is 17 residues long. Germline values: CDR1 MNHEY, CDR2 SMNVEV (reference sequence). CDR3 coding DNA: TGTGCCAGCAGTTTATTCTTAATTGCGGGAGGCACAGATACGCAGTATTTT. Its translation: CASSLFLIAGGTDTQYF.

J is TRBJ1-1 and V is TRBV10-1, with 12 bases lining up with TRBD1. Looked up from germline, CDR1 is WNHNN and CDR2 is SYGVQD (reference sequence). The CDR3 extends over 15 amino acids. J gave up 10 bases and V 0 bases, and 6 bases lay outside the gene matches. CDR3 in amino acids: CASSESRRDRGRAFF. CDR3 bases: TGCGCCAGCAGTGAGTCGCGCCGGGACAGGGGGCGAGCTTTCTTT.

The V gene is TRBV7-2, the J gene TRBJ1-5; tentatively, D is TRBD1 (5 bases). CDR3 length: 16 amino acids. CDR1 SGHTA and CDR2 FQGNSA come from the germline V gene. Trimming removed 1 base at V and 0 bases at J, with 10 bases between. The CDR3 nucleotides are TGTGCCAGCAGCTTAGTAGACAGTTATAGCAATCAGCCCCAGCATTTT. It encodes CASSLVDSYSNQPQHF.

The V and J genes are TRBV27 and TRBJ1-5, with D uncertain. V lost 2 bases to trimming and J lost 6 bases, with 8 bases between them. CDR1 MNHEY and CDR2 SMNVEV come from the germline V gene (reference sequence). This CDR3 has 13 amino acids. The CDR3 nucleotides are TGTGCCAGCAGTTTAAGGTCAGGTCAGCCCCAGCATTTT. Amino acid sequence: CASSLRSGQPQHF.

With regard to this clone: At one end, the junction sequence differs from germline, possibly due to a read error. Other DNA sequences in this sample translate to the same CDR3. The CDR3, as DNA: TGCGCCAGCAGCTTGGGGCAGGCGTATTCCTATAATTCCCCCCTCCACTTT. This gives the protein CASSLGQAYSYNSPLHF. V gene TRBV5-1 combines with J gene TRBJ1-6; no reliable D call. The CDR3 runs 17 residues. CDR1 and CDR2 (germline): SGHRS, YFSETQ.

The chain uses TRBV7-9 and TRBJ1-2; D unresolved. This CDR3 contains 13 residues. CDR1 is SEHNR, CDR2 FQNEAQ, per germline (reference sequence). Deletions cut 1 base from V and 8 bases from J, with 11 bases between. In nucleotides, the CDR3 is TGTGCCAGCAGCTTAGGGAGATTTAGGGGCTACACCTTC. Residues: CASSLGRFRGYTF.

This chain uses TRBV5-1 with TRBJ2-1, with TRBD2 identical over 15 bases. After removal of 4 bases from V and 2 bases from J, the junction contained 10 bases not matched to a gene. Germline CDR1 SGHRS, CDR2 YFSETQ. This CDR3 has 19 amino acids. DNA of the CDR3: TGCGCCAGCAGCCCCGGGGGACTAGCGGGGGGCAAAACCTACAATGAGCAGTTCTTC. As protein: CASSPGGLAGGKTYNEQFF.

This rearrangement joins TRBV5-1 to TRBJ1-1; the match to TRBD1 covers 8 bases. Per germline, CDR1 SGHRS and CDR2 YFSETQ. The CDR3 runs to 18 residues. V was clipped by 6 bases and J by 4 bases; unmatched bases: 20. The CDR3 sequence is CASTQLSFPGGIVTEAFF. CDR3 bases: TGCGCCAGCACTCAATTATCCTTTCCAGGGGGCATTGTCACTGAAGCTTTCTTT. The whole variable domain, filled in from reference TRBV5-1 and TRBJ1-1, reads KAGVTQTPRYLIKTRGQQVTLSCSPISGHRSVSWYQQTPGQGLQFLFEYFSETQRNKGNFPGRFSGRQFSNSRSEMNVSTLELGDSALYLCASTQLSFPGGIVTEAFFGQGTRLTVV.

The V gene is TRBV5-6, the J gene TRBJ2-6; tentatively, D is TRBD1 (5 bases). In germline, CDR1 is SGHDT, CDR2 YYEEEE. The CDR3 runs 18 residues. Trimming pared 2 bases from V and 0 bases from J, leaving 15 bases between. This CDR3 reads CASSFQDSYYSGANVLTF. The CDR3 DNA follows: TGTGCCAGCAGCTTTCAAGACAGCTACTACTCTGGGGCCAACGTCCTGACTTTC.

V usage is TRBV5-8 and J usage is TRBJ2-7; possible D gene TRBD1, 5 bases. Trimming took off 0 bases at V and 7 bases at J, with 20 bases between the two ends. The germline CDR1 and CDR2 sequences are SGHTS and YDEGEE. This CDR3 has 16 residues. The DNA of the CDR3 is TGTGCCAGCAGCTTGGGGCAGGGCCGCCCCCCCGGTGAGCAGTACTTC. Residues: CASSLGQGRPPGEQYF.